Following are 22 T cell receptor beta chains from one sample sequenced in a study of blood T cell repertoires in COVID-19. The protocol was immunoSEQ multiplex PCR, while the TCRdb copy is restricted to in-frame clones and leaves out a portion. The sample holds 55,000 to 85,000 clones; less than 75% are singletons and the top ten take 22%. The sample was peripheral blood. The receptors shown here come from a man between 60 and 75 years old with acute or convalescent COVID-19.

This clone came up once. At one end the junction does not follow the germline gene, possibly because of a read error. The genes are TRBV7-9 and TRBJ1-2, with TRBD1 matching 9 bases. Looked up from germline, CDR1 is SEHNR and CDR2 is FQNEAQ (reference sequence). There are 11 residues in the CDR3. The CDR3: CASSIWDRDDF. The CDR3 DNA sequence: TGTGCCAGCAGCATTTGGGACAGGGACGACTTC.

V is TRBV30 and J is TRBJ2-5; D is perhaps TRBD2 (5 bases). Germline assignment: CDR1 GTSNPN and CDR2 SVGIG (reference sequence). The ends were cut back, 2 bases at V and 2 bases at J, with 12 bases in the middle. This CDR3 is built from 14 residues. The CDR3 reads CAWSPRVLQETQYF. The CDR3 DNA reads as TGTGCCTGGAGTCCGAGGGTTCTTCAAGAGACCCAGTACTTC.

This rearrangement joins TRBV7-6 to TRBJ1-3; 7 nucleotides agree with TRBD1. Per germline, CDR1 SGHVS and CDR2 FNYEAQ. The J segment lost 0 bases and the V segment lost 5 bases, leaving 4 bases of the junction unmatched. The CDR3 is made up of 15 amino acids. This chain's CDR3 is CASSRQGTSGNTIYF. The CDR3 region has the DNA TGTGCCAGCAGCCGACAGGGAACCTCTGGAAACACCATATATTTT.

This clone was counted ten times or more. The rearrangement links TRBV18 to TRBJ2-1, with TRBD2 as a possible D gene (6 bases). The CDR3 contains 17 residues. V lost 6 bases and J lost 0, with 18 bases in between. Germline loops: CDR1 KGHSH, CDR2 LQKENI. The CDR3 DNA follows: TGTGCCAGCTCGCCGCGACTCGGGACTCACTCCTACAATGAGCAGTTCTTC. Protein: CASSPRLGTHSYNEQFF.

This sequence joins TRBV19 and TRBJ2-1; 14 nucleotides match TRBD2. Germline V gene sequence: CDR1 LNHDA, CDR2 SQIVND (reference sequence). Germline trimming cut 6 bases from V and 10 bases from J; bases unmatched to any gene: 8. The CDR3 is 15 residues long. The CDR3 coding sequence is TGTGCCAGTAGGGGGACTAGCGGGAGCCGGAGGGAGCAGTTCTTC. Its translation is CASRGTSGSRREQFF. The whole variable domain, remainder taken from reference TRBV19 and TRBJ2-1, is DGGITQSPKYLFRKEGQNVTLSCEQNLNHDAMYWYRQDPGQGLRLIYYSQIVNDFQKGDIAEGYSVSREKKESFPLTVTSAQKNPTAFYLCASRGTSGSRREQFFGPGTRLTVL.

The rearrangement uses TRBV5-1 and TRBJ2-5; the match to TRBD1 covers 7 bases. There are 15 residues in the CDR3. With 2 bases clipped from V and 5 bases from J, the junction kept 9 bases outside the gene matches. Germline V lookup: CDR1 SGHRS, CDR2 YFSETQ. This CDR3 reads CASSFSTGMGETQYF. The DNA of the CDR3 is TGCGCCAGCAGCTTCTCGACAGGGATGGGGGAGACCCAGTACTTC.

The count of this clone is one. The rearrangement uses TRBV11-2 and TRBJ2-5, with D perhaps matching TRBD2 (6 bases). V was shortened by 5 bases and J by 5 bases, with 24 bases between the two germline ends. Germline V CDR1 and CDR2: SGHAT, FQNNGV. The CDR3 consists of 17 residues. The CDR3 sequence: CASSRDSFFAGMETQYF. The CDR3, as DNA: TGTGCCAGCAGCCGCGATAGCTTTTTTGCGGGGATGGAGACCCAGTACTTC.

This chain joins TRBV19 and TRBJ1-3; TRBD1 matches at 7 bases. Germline CDR1 and CDR2: LNHDA and SQIVND (reference sequence). The CDR3 has 14 residues. The junction had 6 bases not matched to a gene; V was cut back by 6 bases and J by 4 bases. The CDR3 DNA follows: TGTGCCAGTAGAGGGCAGGGGGACGGAAACACCATATATTTT. It specifies CASRGQGDGNTIYF.

The V and J genes are TRBV2 and TRBJ2-3; 11 positions match TRBD2. This CDR3 spans 16 amino acids. Unmatched junction bases numbered 3, after V lost 4 bases and J lost 0 bases. Germline lookup yields CDR1 SNHLY and CDR2 FYNNEI. CDR3 protein: CASSGLAGGSTDTQYF. The CDR3 DNA reads as TGTGCCAGCAGTGGTCTAGCGGGAGGAAGCACAGATACGCAGTATTTT. Full variable domain (rest looked up from reference TRBV2 and TRBJ2-3): EPEVTQTPSHQVTQMGQEVILRCVPISNHLYFYWYRQILGQKVEFLVSFYNNEISEKSEIFDDQFSVERPDGSNFTLKIRSTKLEDSAMYFCASSGLAGGSTDTQYFGPGTRLTVL.

V is TRBV14 and J is TRBJ2-1; 8 nucleotides agree with TRBD2. Germline lookup yields CDR1 SGHDN and CDR2 FVKESK. Losses at the gene ends were 3 bases for V and 4 bases for J; bases not matched to a gene: 8. This CDR3 has 16 residues. CDR3 sequence (DNA): TGTGCCAGCAGCCAGGCGGGGGGCCCCTATTACAATGAGCAGTTCTTC. Translating it yields CASSQAGGPYYNEQFF.

The chain carries TRBV5-1 and TRBJ2-5, with 7 bases matching TRBD2. The CDR3 consists of 15 residues. Looked up from germline, CDR1 is SGHRS and CDR2 is YFSETQ. V shed 7 bases and J 2 bases; nucleotides not matched to a gene: 11. For the CDR3, the DNA is TGCGCCAGCGCGTCGGCGACTAGCAGACAAGAGACCCAGTACTTC. It is translated as CASASATSRQETQYF.

This chain connects TRBV11-3 to TRBJ2-1, with D perhaps matching TRBD2 (6 bases). Trimming shortened V by 1 base and J by 9 bases, and 16 bases separated the two germline ends. CDR3 length: 15 amino acids. Germline loops: CDR1 SGHNT, CDR2 YENEEA. CDR3 in DNA: TGTGCCAGCAGCTTAGGGCCCCAAGAGGGAGGTGAGCAGTTCTTC. Translated, it gives CASSLGPQEGGEQFF. Complete variable domain (other parts from reference TRBV11-3 and TRBJ2-1): EAGVVQSPRYKIIEKKQPVAFWCNPISGHNTLYWYLQNLGQGPELLIRYENEEAVDDSQLPKDRFSAERLKGVDSTLKIQPAELGDSAVYLCASSLGPQEGGEQFFGPGTRLTVL.

The table lists this clone with a count of one. The J gene is TRBJ1-1, the V gene TRBV6-5; a possible D gene is TRBD1 (6 bases). Trimming shortened V by 2 bases and J by 0 bases, and 7 bases separated the two germline ends. The CDR3 is 14 residues long. CDR1 is MNHEY and CDR2 is SVGAGI in the germline V gene. Written as DNA, the CDR3 is TGTGCCAGCAGTTACGGACAGATGAACACTGAAGCTTTCTTT. As protein: CASSYGQMNTEAFF.

This sequence joins TRBV30 and TRBJ2-2; 13 bases fit TRBD2. The V gene end was trimmed by 3 bases and the J gene end by 5 bases; junction bases not matched to a gene: 15. CDR3 length: 19 amino acids. CDR1 is GTSNPN and CDR2 is SVGIG in the germline V gene (reference sequence). The CDR3 DNA reads as TGTGCCTGGAGCGTTAACTCCGGGGAGGGACTAGCGGGGACCGGGGAGCTGTTTTTT. Its protein is CAWSVNSGEGLAGTGELFF.

This clone was counted at least ten times. The chain recombines TRBV28 with TRBJ2-7; the match to TRBD2 covers 7 bases. This CDR3 is built from 12 residues. Germline loops: CDR1 MDHEN, CDR2 SYDVKM. With V trimmed by 8 bases and J by 3 bases, 4 bases remained unmatched. The CDR3 loop reads CASLSGDYEQYF. The CDR3 coding sequence is TGTGCCAGCCTCAGCGGGGACTACGAGCAGTACTTC. The full variable domain, completed using reference TRBV28 and TRBJ2-7, is DVKVTQSSRYLVKRTGEKVFLECVQDMDHENMFWYRQDPGLGLRLIYFSYDVKMKEKGDIPEGYSVSREKKERFSLILESASTNQTSMYLCASLSGDYEQYFGPGTRLTVT.

Notes on this clone: At one boundary the junction diverges from the germline segment, which might be a read error. This chain connects TRBV11-2 to TRBJ2-3, with TRBD1 matching over 8 bases. CDR3 size: 14 residues. Germline V gene lookup returns CDR1 SGHAT and CDR2 FQNNGV. For the CDR3, the DNA is TGTGCCAGCAGCTTGGGACAGGTTACAGGTACGCAGTATTTT. Translating gives CASSLGQVTGTQYF.

The genes are TRBV28 and TRBJ2-7; 10 bases are a match to TRBD2. Trimming removed 6 bases from V and 2 bases from J; junction bases left unmatched: 10. Germline loops: CDR1 MDHEN, CDR2 SYDVKM. The CDR3 is 16 amino acids. The CDR3: CASRSIGLAGAYEQYF. The DNA for the CDR3 is TGTGCCAGCAGATCAATTGGGCTAGCGGGAGCCTACGAGCAGTACTTC.

The CDR3 is CASSLDRDSHHYGYTF. Written as DNA, the CDR3 is TGTGCCAGCAGCTTAGATCGGGACAGTCATCACTATGGCTACACCTTC. The genes are TRBV11-2 and TRBJ1-2; 7 nucleotides agree with TRBD1. Germline CDR1 and CDR2: SGHAT and FQNNGV. V trimming: 0 bases; J trimming: 3 bases; junction bases outside the gene matches: 7. The CDR3 has 16 amino acids.

This chain connects TRBV6-5 to TRBJ1-2; no definite D call. The V end lost 9 bases, the J end lost 4 bases, and 15 bases lay between the germline ends. The germline V gene encodes CDR1 MNHEY and CDR2 SVGAGI. CDR3 length equals 13 residues. The CDR3 DNA sequence: TGTGCCAGTAACGGCCAGGCGGGCTATGGCTACACCTTC. Translated: CASNGQAGYGYTF.

The genes are TRBV7-2 and TRBJ1-2; 7 positions agree with TRBD1. CDR1 and CDR2 (germline): SGHTA, FQGNSA. The CDR3 has 14 amino acids. The trim removed 1 base at V and 8 bases at J, leaving 7 bases unmatched. The CDR3 nucleotides are TGTGCCAGCAGCTTAGGAGGGGGCTCGGGCGGCTACACCTTC. It translates to CASSLGGGSGGYTF.

This chain connects TRBV28 to TRBJ1-1; TRBD1 matches at 9 bases. This CDR3 spans 16 amino acids. V was pared by 6 bases and J by 5 bases, with 13 bases of the junction left unmatched. Germline assignment: CDR1 MDHEN and CDR2 SYDVKM. CDR3 amino acids: CASRLIQGAQGTEAFF. As DNA, the CDR3 is TGTGCCAGCAGGCTAATACAGGGGGCGCAGGGGACTGAAGCTTTCTTT.

This CDR3 is CASSLGQGHQPQHF. CDR3 DNA: TGTGCCAGCAGCCTAGGACAGGGGCATCAGCCCCAGCATTTT. The chain employs TRBV5-8 and TRBJ1-5; 9 bases map to TRBD1. Germline CDR1 reads SGHTS; CDR2 reads YDEGEE. Unmatched junction bases numbered 4, after V lost 4 bases and J lost 5 bases. The CDR3 length is 14 residues.